This paragraph covers one T cell receptor beta chain sequence. Here immunoSEQ multiplex PCR was the method, and the copy in TCRdb shows in-frame clones only, minus some. In the table there are over 200,000 clones, over 80% of which are singletons. The data were obtained in a study of blood T cell repertoires in COVID-19. The CDR3 covers 13 residues. J gave up 2 bases and V 8 bases, and 5 bases lay outside the gene matches. The germline V gene has CDR1 MNHNY and CDR2 SVGAGI (reference sequence). Sequenced: PBMCs or T cells enriched from blood (not recorded which). This chain connects TRBV6-6 to TRBJ1-2, with 7 positions matching TRBD1. The clonotype originates from a man younger than 40 who had recovered from COVID-19. The CDR3 sequence: CASGAGGNYGYTF. CDR3 DNA sequence: TGTGCCAGCGGAGCAGGGGGAAACTATGGCTACACCTTC.